This T cell receptor beta chain stems from a study of CD8 T cells in Susac syndrome. The authors negatively isolated CD8+ and CD4+ T cells and FACS-enriched TEMRA cells. The authors reverse transcribed roughly 0.5 to 1 ug RNA with random hexamers. TCRdb reanalysed the immunoSEQ multiplex PCR reads using MiXCR and keeps one entry per CDR3 protein. Of roughly 170,000 distinct CDR3 sequences in the sample, approximately 94% were seen once. Material for sequencing was CD4+ T cells from PBMCs. The clonotype was recovered from a human donor with multiple sclerosis.

CDR3 in amino acids: CASSIVNRGEDYGYTF. CDR3 nucleotides: TGTGCCAGTAGTATAGTGAACAGGGGCGAGGACTATGGCTACACCTTC. V and J are TRBV19 and TRBJ1-2, with TRBD1 identical over 7 bases. After removal of 1 base from V and 3 bases from J, the junction contained 8 bases not matched to a gene. The CDR3 extends over 16 amino acids. Germline CDR1 is LNHDA and CDR2 is SQIVND (reference sequence).